This T cell receptor beta chain appears in the sequencing data of a study of T cell changes during pregnancy in multiple sclerosis. Some clones are missing from TCRdb's copy, which holds only in-frame ones; the method was immunoSEQ multiplex PCR. The data contain around 56,000 clones, approximately 90% of them singletons. J was trimmed by 1 base and V by 5 bases; bases with no gene match: 7. CDR1 SGHTA and CDR2 FQGNSA come from the germline V gene. The CDR3 spans 15 residues. V gene TRBV7-2 combines with J gene TRBJ1-1, with 7 bases matching TRBD1. This TCR was sampled from a female donor with multiple sclerosis, enrolled in a pregnancy study. The starting material was peripheral blood, obtained after pregnancy. DNA for the CDR3: TGTGCCAGCAGCACCCGACAGGGAGGGAACACTGAAGCTTTCTTT. Its translation: CASSTRQGGNTEAFF.